This T cell receptor beta chain was sequenced in a study of blood T cells in healthy people across ages. Findings of the study overall: Researchers deemed the diversity estimates from one million T cells underestimates. Bulk PBMC profiling left naive and antigen-experienced comparisons inconclusive.

The CDR3 spans 13 residues. Between the trimmed V and J ends, which lost 0 bases and 8 bases, there was a span of 8 bases. CDR1 and CDR2 (germline): LGHNA, YNFKEQ. Sample-barcoded 5' priming and a J-beta primer mix drove a second PCR of roughly 6 to 12 cycles. Each of the cDNA molecules was tagged by a template-switch adaptor with 12 random nucleotides. One entry per CDR3 protein, called by TCRdb with MiXCR from the 5' RACE reads. The table lists 450,000 to 700,000 distinct CDR3 sequences, roughly 28% of them singletons. This clonotype was observed a few times. Its antigen remains unknown. The J gene is TRBJ2-1, the V gene TRBV4-2; D not certain. This clonotype originated in a woman aged 70-85 years in good health. The specimen sequenced was blood. The CDR3 protein is CASSQDSRDEQFF. CDR3 DNA sequence: TGTGCCAGCAGCCAAGATAGCCGGGATGAGCAGTTCTTC.